The rows below give T cell receptor beta chains drawn from one sample of a study of T cell clusters in autoimmune cytopenias. TCRdb reprocessed the multiplex PCR reads and stores each CDR3 protein as one record, lacking DNA. Found here are approximately 6,000 distinct CDR3 sequences; the top ten clones hold around a fifth. These data were also reused for a study on T cell repertoires in aging, cancer and after chemotherapy.

Sequencing was carried out using peripheral blood. The receptors were sampled from a human donor in good health. Each CDR3 is given with its conserved first and last residue. Each record gives: clone size, V gene, CDR3 length, J gene, CDR3 protein. Clone size, where shown, is once, few, many, or a class for clones that have expanded.

medium-sized,TRBV30,13,TRBJ1-2,CAWTTGGLDGYTF
medium-sized,TRBV13,18,TRBJ2-5,CASSAGPASGGPQETQYF
.,TRBV6-6,16,TRBJ2-7,CASTAGLSGSSYEQYF
.,TRBV18,14,TRBJ1-3,CASSPQGRGDTIYF
.,TRBV6-4,19,TRBJ2-3,CASSKPGLAGGPNTDTQYF
medium-sized,TRBV4-3,16,TRBJ2-1,CASSRGLAGGYNEQFF
medium-sized,TRBV29-1,16,TRBJ2-1,CSVEGGLAGGEGEQFF
.,TRBV12-3/TRBV12-4,15,TRBJ2-7,CASSLGGGEVYEQYF
.,TRBV7-2,15,TRBJ2-3,CASSKLAGRPDTQYF
.,TRBV18,18,TRBJ1-4,CASSPRAKHGNTNEKLFF
.,TRBV5-6,14,TRBJ1-2,CASSFEQTVYGYTF
medium-sized,TRBV6-1,13,TRBJ1-2,CASSARPENGYTF
.,TRBV29-1,14,TRBJ2-5,CSVGTGTGRQTQYF
.,TRBV30,15,TRBJ1-5,CAWSAPRGTSVTQHF
medium-sized,TRBV19,16,TRBJ1-6,CASSFGQGRRNSPLHF
.,TRBV20-1,15,TRBJ1-5,CSSQRGRGGNQPQHF
.,TRBV7-9,17,TRBJ2-7,CASSLVGDPEQGYEQYF
.,TRBV5-1,14,TRBJ2-3,CASTRGADTDTQYF
.,TRBV7-2,16,TRBJ2-3,CASRAGGQGEIDTQYF
.,TRBV6-2/TRBV6-3,14,TRBJ1-5,CASTRGDSNQPQHF
.,TRBV27,15,TRBJ2-1,CASSFRLISSNEQFF
.,TRBV6-6,13,TRBJ2-7,CASSYQGSNEQYF
.,TRBV20-1,15,TRBJ2-3,CSASAPSGQLDTQYF
medium-sized,TRBV27,15,TRBJ2-2,CASSGTSGNTGELFF
medium-sized,TRBV30,11,TRBJ2-7,CAWSVYYEQYF